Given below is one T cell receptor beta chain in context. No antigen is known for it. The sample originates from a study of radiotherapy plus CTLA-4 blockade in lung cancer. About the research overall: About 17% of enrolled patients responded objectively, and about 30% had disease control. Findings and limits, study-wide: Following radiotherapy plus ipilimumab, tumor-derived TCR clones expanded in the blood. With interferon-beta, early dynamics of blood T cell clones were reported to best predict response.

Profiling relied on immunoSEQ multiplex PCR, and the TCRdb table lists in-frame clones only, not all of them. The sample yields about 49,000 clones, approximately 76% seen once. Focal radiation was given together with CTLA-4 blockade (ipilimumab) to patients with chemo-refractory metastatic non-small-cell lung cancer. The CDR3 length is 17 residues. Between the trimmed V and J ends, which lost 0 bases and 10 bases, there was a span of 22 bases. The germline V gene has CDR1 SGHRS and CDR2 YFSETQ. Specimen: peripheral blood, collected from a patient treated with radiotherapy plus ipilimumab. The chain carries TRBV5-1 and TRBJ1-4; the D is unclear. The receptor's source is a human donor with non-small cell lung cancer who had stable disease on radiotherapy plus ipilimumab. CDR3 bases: TGCGCCAGCAGCTTGGTTTCCCTCCTTGGTGGCTCGGGAAAACTGTTTTTT. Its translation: CASSLVSLLGGSGKLFF.